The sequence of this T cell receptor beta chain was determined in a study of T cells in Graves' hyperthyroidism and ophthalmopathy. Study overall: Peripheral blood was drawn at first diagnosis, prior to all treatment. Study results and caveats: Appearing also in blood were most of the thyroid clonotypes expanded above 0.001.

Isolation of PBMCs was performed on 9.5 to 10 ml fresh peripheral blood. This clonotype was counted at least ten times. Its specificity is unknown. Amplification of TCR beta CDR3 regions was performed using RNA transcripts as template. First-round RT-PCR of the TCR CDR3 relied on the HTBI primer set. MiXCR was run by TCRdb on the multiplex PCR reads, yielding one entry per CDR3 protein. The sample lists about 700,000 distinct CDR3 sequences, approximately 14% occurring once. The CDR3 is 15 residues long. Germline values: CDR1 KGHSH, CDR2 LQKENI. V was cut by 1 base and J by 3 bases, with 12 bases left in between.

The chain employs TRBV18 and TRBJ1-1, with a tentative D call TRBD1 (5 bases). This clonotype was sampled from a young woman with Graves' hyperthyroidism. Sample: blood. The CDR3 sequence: CASSPRKGQDTEAFF. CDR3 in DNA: TGTGCCAGCTCACCACGAAAGGGGCAGGACACTGAAGCTTTCTTT.